Shown below are 17 T cell receptor beta chains from a single sample sequenced in a study of preoperative IRX-2 immunotherapy in early breast cancer. Assay used: immunoSEQ multiplex PCR; TCRdb lists only in-frame clones, some missing. The table shows about 89,000 clones, with 86% occurring only once. Treatment denoted: preoperative locoregional IRX-2 cytokine immunotherapy. The sequences come from tumor tissue, collected after IRX-2 immunotherapy. The receptors shown here come from a human donor with breast cancer.

The chain is built from TRBV14 and TRBJ2-3, with D perhaps TRBD2 (6 bases). V lost 1 base and J 0 bases, leaving 11 bases between the germline ends. This CDR3 has 16 residues. Germline assignment: CDR1 SGHDN and CDR2 FVKESK. CDR3 nucleotide sequence: TGTGCCAGCAGCCAAGGTTCTAGCGCTAGCACAGATACGCAGTATTTT. Protein product: CASSQGSSASTDTQYF.

The V call is TRBV6-1, the J call TRBJ1-6; no firm D call. This CDR3 has 15 amino acids. V lost 1 base and J lost 4, with 8 bases in between. Germline-derived CDR1 and CDR2 are MNHNS and SASEGT. The CDR3 protein is CASSEGITYNSPLHF. The CDR3, as DNA: TGTGCCAGCAGTGAAGGAATAACTTATAATTCACCCCTCCACTTT.

V usage is TRBV19 and J usage is TRBJ2-3; 7 nucleotides align to TRBD2. From germline, CDR1 is LNHDA and CDR2 SQIVND (reference sequence). V was clipped by 6 bases and J by 4 bases; unmatched bases: 7. The CDR3 covers 14 residues. The CDR3 sequence: CASRLGGVADTQYF. The CDR3 DNA sequence: TGTGCCAGTAGGCTGGGAGGGGTTGCAGATACGCAGTATTTT. Variable domain in full (rest from reference TRBV19 and TRBJ2-3): DGGITQSPKYLFRKEGQNVTLSCEQNLNHDAMYWYRQDPGQGLRLIYYSQIVNDFQKGDIAEGYSVSREKKESFPLTVTSAQKNPTAFYLCASRLGGVADTQYFGPGTRLTVL.

The J gene is TRBJ2-7, the V gene TRBV30; TRBD1 matches at 8 bases. CDR1 and CDR2 (germline): GTSNPN, SVGIG (reference sequence). The CDR3 length is 14 residues. V lost 5 bases, J lost 2 bases, and 8 bases stayed unmatched. The CDR3 DNA reads as TGTGCCTGGTTAAACAGGGGGGTCCCCTACGAGCAGTACTTC. This codes for CAWLNRGVPYEQYF.

J is TRBJ2-1 and V is TRBV11-3, with TRBD1 matching 8 bases. Looked up from germline, CDR1 is SGHNT and CDR2 is YENEEA. The CDR3 contains 15 residues. V was pared by 4 bases and J by 6 bases, with 8 bases of the junction left unmatched. The CDR3 protein is CASSSSPGTGNEQFF. The CDR3 DNA reads TGTGCCAGCAGCTCATCACCCGGGACAGGCAATGAGCAGTTCTTC.

The V gene is TRBV1, the J gene TRBJ1-3. TRBV1 is noted as a pseudogene. This CDR3 comprises 14 residues. The CDR3 loop reads CASREGSERNTIYF. CDR3 nucleotide sequence: TGCGCCAGCAGAGAGGGAAGTGAGAGAAACACCATATATTTT.

The chain joins TRBV6-7 to TRBJ1-2, with 10 bases that match TRBD1. TRBV6-7 is designated an ORF whose function remains uncertain. CDR3 size: 16 residues. The V gene end was trimmed by 0 bases and the J gene end by 4 bases; junction bases not matched to a gene: 5. CDR3 region: CASSYSPDRGAYGYTF. The CDR3 DNA follows: TGTGCCAGCAGTTACTCCCCGGACAGGGGGGCCTATGGCTACACCTTC.

The chain is built from TRBV19 and TRBJ2-1; 11 bases align to TRBD1. The junction had 4 bases not matched to a gene; V was cut back by 7 bases and J by 2 bases. From germline, CDR1 is LNHDA and CDR2 SQIVND (reference sequence). The CDR3 spans 15 residues. The CDR3 bases are TGTGCCAGTACCGAGGGACAGGGGGCCTACAATGAGCAGTTCTTC. Translating gives CASTEGQGAYNEQFF.

The CDR3 nucleotides read TGTGCCAGCAGTTACTCGGCCCTAGATGGATCTAACTATGGCTACACCTTC. This translates into CASSYSALDGSNYGYTF. The V and J genes are TRBV6-8 and TRBJ1-2; D uncertain. This CDR3 is built from 17 residues. V was pared by 0 bases and J by 0 bases, with 14 bases between. Germline assignment: CDR1 MNHGY and CDR2 SAAAGT.

The V gene is TRBV18, the J gene TRBJ2-7; D possibly matches TRBD1 or TRBD2 (5 bases each). Per germline, CDR1 KGHSH and CDR2 LQKENI. With 1 base removed from V and 9 bases from J, the gap between germline ends came to 19 bases. The CDR3 length is 15 residues. The CDR3 sequence is CASSPLQAEGIRQYF. The CDR3 nucleotides read TGTGCCAGCTCACCACTACAGGCCGAGGGTATTAGGCAGTACTTC.

The chain employs TRBV29-1 and TRBJ2-3; 7 bases are shared with TRBD2. This CDR3 is 15 amino acids long. V shed 1 base, J shed 0 bases, and the junction held 4 bases outside the gene matches. Germline CDR1 SQVTM, CDR2 ANQGSEA. CDR3 sequence: CSVEGLRESTDTQYF. CDR3 sequence (DNA): TGCAGCGTTGAAGGGCTGCGGGAGAGCACAGATACGCAGTATTTT.

V usage is TRBV5-1 and J usage is TRBJ2-2, with 11 bases aligning to TRBD1. Germline V gene lookup returns CDR1 SGHRS and CDR2 YFSETQ. With 4 bases clipped from V and 6 bases from J, the junction kept 8 bases outside the gene matches. The CDR3 length is 16 residues. In nucleotides, the CDR3 is TGCGCCAGCAGCCGAGAGGGACAGGGGGTCGCCGGGGAGCTGTTTTTT. Translating it yields CASSREGQGVAGELFF.

The chain uses TRBV6-8 and TRBJ1-1; TRBD1 is a possible D gene (5 bases). The germline V gene has CDR1 MNHGY and CDR2 SAAAGT. The germline V and J ends were trimmed by 5 bases and 0 bases, with 13 bases remaining between them. There are 15 residues in the CDR3. The CDR3 nucleotides read TGTGCCAGCAGTCCGAGGGGTCTTATGAACACTGAAGCTTTCTTT. This translates into CASSPRGLMNTEAFF.

This chain connects TRBV5-1 to TRBJ1-4, with D tentatively TRBD1 (5 bases). The CDR3 length is 15 residues. CDR1 SGHRS and CDR2 YFSETQ come from the germline V gene. V was trimmed by 4 bases and J by 8 bases, leaving 18 bases between them. Here the CDR3 reads CASSHGSREGEKLFF. The CDR3 nucleotides read TGCGCCAGCAGCCATGGAAGCAGGGAAGGAGAAAAACTGTTTTTT.

The J gene is TRBJ2-1, the V gene TRBV11-3, with TRBD2 matching 13 bases. The trim removed 3 bases at V and 4 bases at J, leaving 3 bases unmatched. This CDR3 spans 16 amino acids. The germline V gene encodes CDR1 SGHNT and CDR2 YENEEA. CDR3 in amino acids: CASSLGGLAGYNEQFF. The CDR3 coding sequence is TGTGCCAGCAGCTTGGGGGGACTAGCGGGGTACAATGAGCAGTTCTTC.

The chain uses TRBV18 and TRBJ2-1; 9 bases fit TRBD1. Trimming at V came to 5 bases and at J to 9 bases, leaving 8 bases not matched to a gene. This CDR3 is built from 14 residues. The V gene's germline CDR1 is KGHSH and CDR2 LQKENI. CDR3 sequence (DNA): TGTGCCAGCTCAGCGGTCACAGGGGGCGGTGAGCAGTTCTTC. It translates to CASSAVTGGGEQFF.

The V gene is TRBV7-7, the J gene TRBJ1-3; D might be TRBD1 (6 bases). CDR3 length equals 15 residues. Trimming removed 4 bases at V and 2 bases at J, with 12 bases between. Per germline, CDR1 SSHAT and CDR2 FNYEAQ (reference sequence). In DNA form, the CDR3 reads TGTGCCAGCAGCTCGTCCGGGACACCTGGAAACACCATATATTTT. Protein sequence: CASSSSGTPGNTIYF. The whole variable domain, filled in from reference TRBV7-7 and TRBJ1-3, reads GAGVSQSPRYKVTKRGQDVTLRCDPISSHATLYWYQQALGQGPEFLTYFNYEAQPDKSGLPSDRFSAERPEGSISTLTIQRTEQRDSAMYRCASSSSGTPGNTIYFGEGSWLTVV.